This T cell receptor beta chain was documented in a study of T cell responses to AZD1222 COVID-19 vaccine (dated by TCRdb to the early 2020s). Notes on the research overall: TCR sequencing was performed for roughly 250 trial participants, of whom 200 to 210 were given two doses of AZD1222 and around 25 were given two doses of MenACWY control vaccine. Trial participants were enrolled into age subgroups of 18-55, 56-69 and 70-plus years, which contained around 150, 29 and 61 TCR-sequenced participants, respectively.

The CDR3 regions of human TCRbeta chains were analyzed by immunosequencing. Regarding the original processing steps: Repertoire TCRs were checked for matches against a reference library of SARS-CoV-2-specific TCRs that had been generated using the MIRA antigen-specificity platform. Breadth was defined as the fraction of unique TCRs that were SARS-CoV-2-associated, and depth was defined as the fraction of total T cells that were SARS-CoV-2-associated. Each spike-specific TCR was assigned to its reactive spike region and to a CD4 or CD8 class using the MIRA data. Log10-transformed breadth and depth values were compared by one-way ANOVA with Sidak's multiple comparisons tests. TCRdb mirrors the immuneACCESS table, restricted to in-frame sequences. Some clones are absent from its copies; in checked studies, under half trace to an unresolved V gene, and the reason for the others is unknown. V and J calls and clone size come straight from that table; D and trimming were deduced from the DNA. The sample records 120,000 to 150,000 clones, about 93% of which are singletons. The top ten clonotypes cover roughly 4% of the sample.

General findings and caveats noted by the study authors: Because no day 14 peak-response samples were available, repertoires were characterized only after the peak T cell response. Most participants were white British and females outnumbered males, and the authors suggested that clonal diversity may have been underestimated. Vaccine-associated CD4 TCRs spanned the whole spike protein, with dominant responses in regions 160-218 and 743-854. Reportedly, close to half of the unique spike-specific TCRs recognized epitopes lying outside the regions that are mutated in the B.1.351 and B.1.1.7 variants. In the small 56-69-year group, the increase in depth fell short of significance, most likely because of low power. After two AZD1222 doses, both the breadth and the depth of spike-specific TCRs were significantly higher than at day 0 and than in MenACWY recipients. Conclusions about previously exposed vaccinees are limited because only six or seven AZD1222 recipients were SARS-CoV-2 seropositive at baseline.

The cysteine opens and the phenylalanine closes a CDR3 of 14 amino acids. Only CDR3 DNA remains: 42 bases, in frame from the first base. In the germline V gene, CDR1 corresponds to SGHTA and CDR2 to FQGNSA. The junction shows trimming of 3 bases on V and 3 bases on J, plus 11 bases between the germline ends. Per the publication, the time point label means: about 28 days (+/-7) after the second vaccine dose. AZD1222 recipients given second doses at about 4 weeks or at about 12 weeks were pooled, since spike-specific TCR depth and breadth were not found to differ between the two schedules. Samples from vaccinated people were obtained from the UK trials COV001 and COV002, which included a single-blind randomized controlled phase 2/3 trial of AZD1222 (ChAdOx1 nCoV-19) in healthy adults. Trial participant PBMC samples were collected at day 0 and day 28 after the second dose for TCRbeta chain sequencing.

Concerning this clone: No cognate antigen has been identified for it. Qualities for individual bases were not recorded, and no much larger clone is one base off.

This TCR derives from an adult who received the AZD1222 COVID-19 vaccine. The rearrangement joined TRBV7-2 to TRBJ1-1; the best D guess is TRBD1, with 5 bases matching. Material: peripheral blood, obtained 28 days after the second AZD1222 dose. This receptor has the CDR3 CASSFAGGDTEAFF. The sequenced DNA is TGTGCCAGCAGCTTCGCTGGGGGGGACACTGAAGCTTTCTTT. The entire variable domain, with the stretches around the CDR3 drawn from the reference TRBV7-2 and TRBJ1-1 proteins, is GAGVSQSPSNKVTEKGKDVELRCDPISGHTALYWYRQSLGQGLEFLIYFQGNSAPDKSGLPSDRFSAERTGGSVSTLTIQRTQQEDSAVYLCASSFAGGDTEAFFGQGTRLTVV.